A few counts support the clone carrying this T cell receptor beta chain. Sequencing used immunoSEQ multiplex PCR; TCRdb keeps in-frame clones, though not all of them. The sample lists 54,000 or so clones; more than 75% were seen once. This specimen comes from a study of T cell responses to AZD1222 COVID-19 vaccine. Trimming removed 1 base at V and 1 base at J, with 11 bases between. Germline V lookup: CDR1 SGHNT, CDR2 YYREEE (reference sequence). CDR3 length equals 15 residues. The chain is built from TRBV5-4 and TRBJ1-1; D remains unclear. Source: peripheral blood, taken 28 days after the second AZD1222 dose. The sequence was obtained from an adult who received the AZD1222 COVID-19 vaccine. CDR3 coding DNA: TGTGCCAGCAGCTTGCTTGGCGGAAGGAACACTGAAGCTTTCTTT. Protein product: CASSLLGGRNTEAFF.